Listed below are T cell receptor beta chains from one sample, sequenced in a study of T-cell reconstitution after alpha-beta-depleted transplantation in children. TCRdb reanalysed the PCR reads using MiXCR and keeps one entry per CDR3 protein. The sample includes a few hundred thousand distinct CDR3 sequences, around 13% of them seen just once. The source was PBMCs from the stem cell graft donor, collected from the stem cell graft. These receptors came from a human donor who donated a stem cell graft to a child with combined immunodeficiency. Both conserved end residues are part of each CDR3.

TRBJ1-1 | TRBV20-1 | CRGGGGQSTEAFF
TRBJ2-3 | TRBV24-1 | CATSDPGLSTDTQYF
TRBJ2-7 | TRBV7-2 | CASSLGRSYSYEQYF
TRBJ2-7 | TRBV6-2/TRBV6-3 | CASSFSFIDYHYEQYF
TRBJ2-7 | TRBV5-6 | CASSLAAAGISSYEQYF
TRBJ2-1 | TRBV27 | CASSLAHRPSYNEQFF
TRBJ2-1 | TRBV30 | CAWSGSGASYNEQFF
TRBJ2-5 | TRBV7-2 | CASSLKQETQYF
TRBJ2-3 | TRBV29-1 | CSVVVRASTDTQYF
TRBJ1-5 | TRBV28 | CASSLGALGNQPQHF
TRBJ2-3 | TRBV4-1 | CASSLFETSEFNTQYF
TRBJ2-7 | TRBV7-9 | CASSSRSGTGEYEQYF
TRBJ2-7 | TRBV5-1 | CASSWGTSGRSEQYF
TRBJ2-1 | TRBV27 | CASSLFALLAGGGEGQFF
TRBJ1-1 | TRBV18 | CASSPQGAEAFF
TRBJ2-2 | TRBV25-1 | CASSEFGASNTGELFF
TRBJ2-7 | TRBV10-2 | CASSETADYEQYF
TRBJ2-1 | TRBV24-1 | CATSDPQRSNYNEQFF
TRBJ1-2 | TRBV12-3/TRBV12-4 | CASSFPVKVGYGYTF
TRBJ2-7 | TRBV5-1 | CASSLTGAGSYEQYF
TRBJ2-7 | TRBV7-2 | CASSLLWDKRSSYEQYF
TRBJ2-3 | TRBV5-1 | CASSLGDRGVTDTQYF